The 20 T cell receptor beta chains presented below share a single source sample, sequenced in a study of blood T cell repertoires in COVID-19. Libraries were prepared by immunoSEQ multiplex PCR; TCRdb keeps only in-frame clonotypes and omits some of them. The sample shows 300,000 to 350,000 clones, about 87% of them seen only once. Sequencing used peripheral blood. These receptors all come from a woman aged 45 to 65 with COVID-19, enrolled during active disease.

This chain connects TRBV5-6 to TRBJ1-1; TRBD1 might be the D (6 bases). The CDR3 runs to 16 residues. Germline values: CDR1 SGHDT, CDR2 YYEEEE. V lost 0 bases and J 5 bases, leaving 17 bases between the germline ends. The CDR3 loop is CASSLELTGGRTEAFF. The CDR3 DNA sequence: TGTGCCAGCAGCTTGGAGCTGACAGGTGGGAGAACTGAAGCTTTCTTT.

The CDR3 DNA reads as TGTGCCAGCAGCCAAGGGAGCGGGGGACTTAATGAGCAGTTCTTC. Amino acid sequence: CASSQGSGGLNEQFF. This chain connects TRBV3-1 (or the pseudogene TRBV3-2) to TRBJ2-1; TRBD2 agrees at 8 bases. J gave up 7 bases and V 1 base, and 6 bases lay outside the gene matches. Germline values: CDR1 LGHDT, CDR2 YNNKEL (reference sequence). The CDR3 is made up of 15 amino acids.

The gene calls are TRBV30 and TRBJ2-7; 7 bases are shared with TRBD2. J lost 5 bases, V lost 5 bases, and 15 bases had no gene match. This CDR3 spans 15 amino acids. The V gene's germline CDR1 is GTSNPN and CDR2 SVGIG (reference sequence). The CDR3 DNA reads TGTGCCTGGCTACTTCAGGAAGCGGGGCGCCACGAGCAGTACTTC. Residues: CAWLLQEAGRHEQYF.

This chain joins TRBV18 and TRBJ2-3, with 7 nucleotides matching TRBD2. Per germline, CDR1 KGHSH and CDR2 LQKENI. The CDR3 spans 18 residues. V dropped 3 bases and J dropped 3; count of bases not matched to a gene: 15. This CDR3 is CASSPLIFSGGGTDTQYF. DNA of the CDR3: TGTGCCAGCTCACCGTTAATTTTCTCGGGAGGAGGTACAGATACGCAGTATTTT.

V and J are TRBV27 and TRBJ2-3; the D gene is possibly TRBD2 (6 bases). The V gene lost 3 bases and the J gene lost 5 bases, with 15 bases spanning the gap. The CDR3 is 15 residues long. Germline CDR1 is MNHEY and CDR2 is SMNVEV (reference sequence). The CDR3 nucleotides are TGTGCCAGCAGTTTTCTGGCGGGATACGGAGATACGCAGTATTTT. Translating gives CASSFLAGYGDTQYF.

J is TRBJ2-5 and V is TRBV28; D is unclear. The germline V gene has CDR1 MDHEN and CDR2 SYDVKM. V was clipped by 2 bases and J by 5 bases, with 12 bases between them. The CDR3 consists of 14 residues. The CDR3 region is CASSLKPLGETQYF. CDR3 nucleotide sequence: TGTGCCAGCAGTTTAAAACCCCTCGGGGAGACCCAGTACTTC. The full variable domain, with the rest looked up from reference TRBV28 and TRBJ2-5, is DVKVTQSSRYLVKRTGEKVFLECVQDMDHENMFWYRQDPGLGLRLIYFSYDVKMKEKGDIPEGYSVSREKKERFSLILESASTNQTSMYLCASSLKPLGETQYFGPGTRLLVL.

The chain uses TRBV6-4 and TRBJ1-1; no clear D. The ends were cut back, 2 bases at V and 2 bases at J, with 12 bases in the middle. This CDR3 comprises 15 residues. Germline CDR1 MRHNA, CDR2 SNTAGT. The CDR3 DNA reads as TGTGCCAGCAGTGACCGGAGGGAGCTCAACACTGAAGCTTTCTTT. Protein product: CASSDRRELNTEAFF.

The chain employs TRBV9 and TRBJ2-3; D might be TRBD1 (6 bases). Trimming stripped 5 bases from V and 6 bases from J, with 16 bases between. This CDR3 spans 14 amino acids. CDR1 is SGDLS and CDR2 is YYNGEE in the germline V gene. Here the CDR3 DNA reads TGTGCCAGCAGTTCCGGACAGAGCCGGGATACGCAGTATTTT. It encodes CASSSGQSRDTQYF. The full variable domain, its missing parts supplied by reference TRBV9 and TRBJ2-3, is DSGVTQTPKHLITATGQRVTLRCSPRSGDLSVYWYQQSLDQGLQFLIQYYNGEERAKGNILERFSAQQFPDLHSELNLSSLELGDSALYFCASSSGQSRDTQYFGPGTRLTVL.

This chain connects TRBV7-2 to TRBJ2-7; 8 nucleotides match TRBD1. V trimming: 5 bases; J trimming: 7 bases; junction bases outside the gene matches: 10. This CDR3 comprises 14 residues. The V gene's germline CDR1 is SGHTA and CDR2 FQGNSA. CDR3 nucleotide sequence: TGTGCCAGCAGCCCACGACAGGGGCCGGGGGAGCAGTACTTC. Its translation: CASSPRQGPGEQYF.

The V gene is TRBV9, the J gene TRBJ2-3, with 13 bases identical to TRBD2. The CDR3 is 20 amino acids. In germline, CDR1 is SGDLS, CDR2 YYNGEE. J lost 3 bases, V lost 0 bases, and 13 bases had no gene match. The CDR3 region has the DNA TGTGCCAGCAGCGTAGTTGGACTAGCGGGGGACACTGCGCTAACAGATACGCAGTATTTT. This encodes CASSVVGLAGDTALTDTQYF.

The J gene is TRBJ2-2, the V gene TRBV7-9; 11 bases are a match to TRBD2. After removal of 6 bases from V and 3 bases from J, the junction contained 3 bases not matched to a gene. CDR1 is SEHNR and CDR2 is FQNEAQ in the germline V gene (reference sequence). This CDR3 is built from 15 residues. In DNA form, the CDR3 reads TGTGCCAGCAGTCCGGGACTAGCGGACACCGGGGAGCTGTTTTTT. Protein sequence: CASSPGLADTGELFF.

This rearrangement joins TRBV3-1 (or the pseudogene TRBV3-2) to TRBJ1-1; 7 nucleotides match TRBD1. CDR3 size: 17 residues. Germline-derived CDR1 and CDR2 are LGHDT and YNNKEL (reference sequence). J gave up 1 base and V 5 bases, and 13 bases lay outside the gene matches. In nucleotides, the CDR3 is TGTGCCAGCAGCGCCGGGGCAGGGGGAGGTTCGAACACTGAAGCTTTCTTT. The encoded protein is CASSAGAGGGSNTEAFF.

The chain carries TRBV27 and TRBJ1-4, with TRBD1 identical over 7 bases. Trimming took 6 bases from V and 8 from J; bases not matched to a gene: 9. CDR1 and CDR2 (germline): MNHEY, SMNVEV (reference sequence). This CDR3 spans 14 amino acids. For the CDR3, the DNA is TGTGCCAGCAGGAAAACAGGGGCGCGAGAAAAACTGTTTTTT. It specifies CASRKTGAREKLFF.

This clone has a handful of counts. The chain couples TRBV6-5 to TRBJ2-7; 7 positions agree with TRBD1. This CDR3 has 14 residues. V shed 2 bases, J shed 6 bases, and the junction held 7 bases outside the gene matches. Per the germline V gene, CDR1 is MNHEY and CDR2 is SVGAGI. CDR3 coding DNA: TGTGCCAGCAGTTACCTGGCAGGGGGACCCGAGCAGTACTTC. Residues: CASSYLAGGPEQYF.

The gene calls are TRBV5-1 and TRBJ2-1; 13 nucleotides line up with TRBD2. The CDR3 length is 15 residues. Trimming took 0 bases from V and 13 from J; bases not matched to a gene: 7. Germline V gives CDR1 SGHRS, CDR2 YFSETQ. For the CDR3, the DNA is TGCGCCAGCAGCTTGGGGACTAGCGGGAGCGGTGGACAGTTCTTC. Its protein is CASSLGTSGSGGQFF.

This clone was seen a handful of times. The chain couples TRBV2 to TRBJ2-7, with TRBD1 identical over 7 bases. Per the germline V gene, CDR1 is SNHLY and CDR2 is FYNNEI. Unmatched junction bases numbered 4, after V lost 6 bases and J lost 5 bases. The CDR3 runs to 12 residues. This CDR3 reads CASSGTVHEQYF. CDR3 DNA sequence: TGTGCCAGCAGCGGGACAGTCCACGAGCAGTACTTC.

This chain links TRBV4-1 with TRBJ2-5; 13 bases are shared with TRBD2. This CDR3 is 20 amino acids long. J gave up 4 bases and V 1 base, and 15 bases lay outside the gene matches. Per the germline V gene, CDR1 is MGHRA and CDR2 is YSYEKL. CDR3 residues: CASSQASGLAGLTRGETQYF. The DNA of the CDR3 is TGCGCCAGCAGCCAAGCATCGGGACTAGCGGGATTAACGCGCGGAGAGACCCAGTACTTC.

In its sample, this clone was seen a few times. This rearrangement joins TRBV4-3 to TRBJ2-4; 11 positions agree with TRBD2. With V trimmed by 1 base and J by 5 bases, 10 bases remained unmatched. This CDR3 has 18 amino acids. Germline lookup yields CDR1 LGHNA and CDR2 YSLEER. The CDR3 nucleotides are TGCGCCAGCAGCCAAGGGGTTAGCGGGAGGGCGTCCGAAAACATTCAGTACTTC. Its translation is CASSQGVSGRASENIQYF.

The J gene is TRBJ2-2, the V gene TRBV7-9; 7 bases map to TRBD1. Looked up from germline, CDR1 is SEHNR and CDR2 is FQNEAQ (reference sequence). The CDR3 contains 18 residues. J gave up 1 base and V 2 bases, and 10 bases lay outside the gene matches. CDR3 DNA sequence: TGTGCCAGCAGCTTAACCCTCGGACGGACAGGGAACACCGGGGAGCTGTTTTTT. This translates into CASSLTLGRTGNTGELFF.

A single count supports this clone. CDR3 in amino acids: CASSATGTGDHQPQHF. The CDR3 DNA reads as TGTGCCAGCAGTGCCACCGGGACAGGGGATCATCAGCCCCAGCATTTT. This sequence joins TRBV25-1 and TRBJ1-5; 10 bases agree with TRBD1. There are 16 residues in the CDR3. The germline CDR1 and CDR2 sequences are MGHDK and SYGVNS. Germline trimming cut 4 bases from V and 5 bases from J; bases unmatched to any gene: 8.